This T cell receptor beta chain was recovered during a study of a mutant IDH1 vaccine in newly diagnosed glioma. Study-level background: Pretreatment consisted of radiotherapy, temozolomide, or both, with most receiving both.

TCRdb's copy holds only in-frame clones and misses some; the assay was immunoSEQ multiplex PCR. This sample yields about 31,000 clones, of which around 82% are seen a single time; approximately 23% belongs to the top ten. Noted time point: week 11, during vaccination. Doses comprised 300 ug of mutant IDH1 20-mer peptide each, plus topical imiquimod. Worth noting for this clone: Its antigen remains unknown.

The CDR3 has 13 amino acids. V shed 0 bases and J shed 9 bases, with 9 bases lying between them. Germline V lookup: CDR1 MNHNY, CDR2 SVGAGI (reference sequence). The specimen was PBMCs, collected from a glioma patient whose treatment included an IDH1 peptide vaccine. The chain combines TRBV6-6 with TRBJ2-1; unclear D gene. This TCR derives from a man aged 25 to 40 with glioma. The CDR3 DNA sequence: TGTGCCAGCAGTTACTCGGGCGTAGGTGAGCAGTTCTTC. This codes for CASSYSGVGEQFF.